This T cell receptor (beta chain) derives from a study of cytomegalovirus exposure and HLA in healthy donors. Concerning this clone itself: One junction end disagrees with the germline gene, perhaps due to a read error.

The donors (healthy individuals) were bone marrow donors. The PCR made use of 60 Vbeta and 13 Jbeta primers. Profiling relied on immunoSEQ multiplex PCR, and the TCRdb table lists in-frame clones only, not all of them. The sample includes 120,000 or so clones, roughly 80% of them seen just once. Germline CDR1 is SGHRS and CDR2 is YFSETQ. CDR3 length: 15 residues. The source material was PBMCs. The rearrangement links TRBV5-1 to TRBJ2-4, with D maybe TRBD2 (5 bases). This clonotype was obtained from a male donor in good health and CMV-seronegative. CDR3 DNA: TGCGCCAGCAGCCTGACCGGCGGGTGGGAAAACAGTCAGTACTTC. Residues: CASSLTGGWENSQYF.